This T cell receptor beta chain was sequenced during a study of T cell repertoires in cytomegalovirus infection. Study-level background: The authors used CMV epitopes that were HLA-C-restricted (recently identified) and HLA-B-restricted (well studied). Public TCR beta signature analysis indicated the presence of both CMV infection and matching HLA type.

TCRdb re-called the reads with MiXCR, one entry per CDR3 protein. Among roughly 860,000 distinct CDR3 sequences listed, 30% to 35% were seen once. This clonotype occurred many times. Its antigen is currently unknown. With 2 bases removed from V and 1 base from J, the gap between germline ends came to 6 bases. The CDR3 sequence is 14 residues long. The V gene's germline CDR1 is SGHRS and CDR2 YFSETQ. This chain links TRBV5-1 with TRBJ2-2, with D hard to call. This clonotype was sampled from a human donor in good health (CMV status not recorded). Some clones in this sample may be carry-over from other donors' samples. The sample was cultured CD8+ T cells from PBMCs, taken from culture after CMV antigen stimulation. DNA for the CDR3: TGCGCCAGCAGCTTTGAAATGAACACCGGGGAGCTGTTTTTT. This gives the protein CASSFEMNTGELFF. The whole variable domain, remainder taken from reference TRBV5-1 and TRBJ2-2, is KAGVTQTPRYLIKTRGQQVTLSCSPISGHRSVSWYQQTPGQGLQFLFEYFSETQRNKGNFPGRFSGRQFSNSRSEMNVSTLELGDSALYLCASSFEMNTGELFFGEGSRLTVL.